The entry that follows covers one T cell receptor (beta chain) sequence. These data belong to a study of blood T cells in healthy people across ages. For the second PCR, which ran for roughly 7 to 11 cycles, a sample-barcoded 5' primer and a J-beta primer mix were used. TCRdb reprocessed the 5' RACE reads with MiXCR, giving one entry per CDR3 protein. In the table there are hundreds of thousands of distinct CDR3 sequences, roughly half of which are singletons. Every sample yielded at least 6 million isolated PBMCs. The germline V gene encodes CDR1 LNHDA and CDR2 SQIVND (reference sequence). V was clipped by 3 bases and J by 1 base, with 6 bases between them. This CDR3 comprises 13 residues.

Source material: blood. The clonotype was recovered from a woman of 80 years or more in good health. The chain uses TRBV19 and TRBJ1-1, with TRBD1 as a possible D gene (5 bases). In nucleotides, the CDR3 is TGTGCCAGTAGTATTAGGGGGAACACTGAAGCTTTCTTT. It translates to CASSIRGNTEAFF.